The rows below give T cell receptor beta chains drawn from one sample of a study of cytomegalovirus exposure and HLA in healthy donors. Data came from immunoSEQ multiplex PCR; TCRdb stores just in-frame clones and leaves some out. The sample table includes 110,000 to 150,000 clones. Sequenced: PBMCs. Source of these receptors: a woman younger than 30 in good health and CMV-seronegative. CDR3s leave out the opening cysteine and the closing phenylalanine or tryptophan. Each record gives: V gene, J gene, CDR3 protein.

TRBV28	TRBJ1-5	ASSPPRQAQPQH
TRBV5-1	TRBJ1-2	ASSLGDDRGVYGYT
TRBV25-1	TRBJ2-3	ASSKGLAGRTDTQY
TRBV4-2	TRBJ2-2	ASSQGRVQRGPNRELF
TRBV29-1	TRBJ2-1	SAVTSGYNEQF
TRBV27	TRBJ1-5	ASSRDRKTHSNQPQH
TRBV2	TRBJ2-7	ASSRLGQGLYEQY
TRBV5-1	TRBJ2-3	ASSPTGRADTQY
TRBV6-1	TRBJ1-1	ASSTAAMNTEAF
TRBV7-2	TRBJ2-7	ASSLAPESYEQY
TRBV7-2	TRBJ2-3	ASSSQGESGQFTDTQY
TRBV14	TRBJ2-2	ASSQRLAGTGELF
TRBV11-2	TRBJ2-1	ASSLGQPNEQF
TRBV4-3	TRBJ1-1	ASSQDGWRDTEAF
TRBV4-1	TRBJ2-3	ASSQEGGRAADTQY
TRBV28	TRBJ2-7	ASTWGGGLLNYEQY
TRBV4-1	TRBJ2-2	ASSIRAYTGGHGELF
TRBV10-3	TRBJ1-1	AAIGDTEAF
TRBV18	TRBJ1-2	ASSLSADYGYT
TRBV4-1	TRBJ2-1	ASSPRTSSYNEQF
TRBV29-1	TRBJ1-1	SVVGGGDTEAF
TRBV2	TRBJ1-2	ASSYQGAAGGYT
TRBV11-3	TRBJ2-2	ASSRQPGQGGGELF
TRBV18	TRBJ1-2	ASSPEYDRRHGYT
TRBV29-1	TRBJ1-1	SVTRTGNTEAF
TRBV18	TRBJ1-2	ASSPPGTGTNYGYT
TRBV10-3	TRBJ1-4	AIRGDSSNEKLF
TRBV5-6	TRBJ2-1	ASSQAGLWRNEQF
TRBV6-5	TRBJ1-4	ASQGSRSEKLF
TRBV7-8	TRBJ2-1	ASSLASVPYNEQF
TRBV4-1	TRBJ2-5	ASSPGTQY
TRBV4-1	TRBJ1-5	ASSQDWGVSNQPQH
TRBV6-5	-	ASSYPMGGRYEQY
TRBV5-1	TRBJ2-2	ASSAAIAGTGELF
TRBV7-8	TRBJ1-2	ASSLGWEGYT
TRBV4-1	TRBJ1-6	ASSQEGQYNSALH
TRBV7-9	TRBJ1-4	ASSLAGAANEKLF
TRBV6-4	TRBJ2-1	ASSERSGNEQF
TRBV5-4	TRBJ2-7	ASSLSSGGSYEQY
TRBV4-1	TRBJ1-1	ASSLRTGMNTEAF
TRBV19	TRBJ1-1	ASSLRGGLVTEAF
TRBV5-4	TRBJ2-7	ASSPGITYEQY
TRBV6-1	TRBJ2-5	ASSEAPREGYLETQY
TRBV27	TRBJ2-1	ASMGLALNEQF
TRBV7-9	TRBJ2-7	ASSNVTGGPYEQY
TRBV7-3	TRBJ2-1	ASSSHGTSGSSASYNEQF
TRBV7-2	TRBJ1-2	ASSLGPGTGRRGYT
TRBV21-1	TRBJ1-1	ASSNYVRLPKQGAGSTEAF
TRBV29-1	TRBJ2-3	SVETLAGAEDTQY